This TCR beta chain was sequenced during a study of PD-1 blockade in classical Hodgkin lymphoma. Whole-study results and caveats: The authors excluded patients who started nivolumab under 1 year after ASCT. Newly diagnosed patients were said to have less baseline TCR diversity than healthy donors did. Although disease activity or prior therapy may be involved, causes of the repertoire differences remain undefined.

A note on this clone: Its matching antigen is unknown.

CDR3 length: 16 residues. Germline V gives CDR1 SGHTS, CDR2 YDEGEE. Trimming shortened V by 0 bases and J by 1 base, and 11 bases separated the two germline ends. Patients all relapsed after autologous stem cell transplantation, and there was variation in brentuximab vedotin exposure. Complete response, partial response or progressive disease constituted the best responses recorded. This table comes from immunoSEQ multiplex PCR, and its TCRdb copy is limited to in-frame clones, with some not included. The sample carries about 21,000 clones, 65% to 75% recorded once. The chain employs TRBV5-8 and TRBJ1-5, with D tentatively TRBD1 (5 bases). The sample in question was peripheral blood mononuclear cells (PBMCs), obtained at baseline. This receptor was taken from a human donor with classical Hodgkin lymphoma. CDR3 sequence reads: CASSLDAGPSNQPQHF. The CDR3 DNA reads TGTGCCAGCAGCTTGGATGCAGGGCCGAGCAATCAGCCCCAGCATTTT.